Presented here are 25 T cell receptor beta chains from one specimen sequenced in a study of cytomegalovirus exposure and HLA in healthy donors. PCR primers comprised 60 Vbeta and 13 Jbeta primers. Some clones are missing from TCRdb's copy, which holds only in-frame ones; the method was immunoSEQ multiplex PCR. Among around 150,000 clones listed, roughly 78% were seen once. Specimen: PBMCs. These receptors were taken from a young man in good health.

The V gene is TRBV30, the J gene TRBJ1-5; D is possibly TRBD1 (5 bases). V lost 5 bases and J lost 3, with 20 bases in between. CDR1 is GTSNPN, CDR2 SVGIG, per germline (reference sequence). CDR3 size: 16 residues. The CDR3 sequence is CAWLPRDFVNNQPQHF. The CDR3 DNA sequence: TGTGCCTGGCTCCCCCGGGACTTTGTAAACAATCAGCCCCAGCATTTT.

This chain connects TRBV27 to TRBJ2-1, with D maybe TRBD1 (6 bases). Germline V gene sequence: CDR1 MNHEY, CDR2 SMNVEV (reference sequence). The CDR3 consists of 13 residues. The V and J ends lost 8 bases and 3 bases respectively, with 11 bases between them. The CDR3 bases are TGTGCCAGCGGAACAGGGTTCTACAATGAGCAGTTCTTC. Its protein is CASGTGFYNEQFF.

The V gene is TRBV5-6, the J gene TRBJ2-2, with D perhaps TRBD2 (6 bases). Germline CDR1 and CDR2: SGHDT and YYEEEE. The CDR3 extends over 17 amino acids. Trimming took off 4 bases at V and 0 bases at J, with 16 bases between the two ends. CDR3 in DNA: TGTGCCAGCAGCCGGATGACTAGGCGGGCGAACACCGGGGAGCTGTTTTTT. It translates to CASSRMTRRANTGELFF.

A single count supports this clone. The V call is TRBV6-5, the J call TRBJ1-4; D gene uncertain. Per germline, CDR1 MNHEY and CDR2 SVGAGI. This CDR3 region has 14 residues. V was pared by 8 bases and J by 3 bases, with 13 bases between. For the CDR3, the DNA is TGTGCCAGCCGCGAAGGCGGTTCTAATGAAAAACTGTTTTTT. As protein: CASREGGSNEKLFF.

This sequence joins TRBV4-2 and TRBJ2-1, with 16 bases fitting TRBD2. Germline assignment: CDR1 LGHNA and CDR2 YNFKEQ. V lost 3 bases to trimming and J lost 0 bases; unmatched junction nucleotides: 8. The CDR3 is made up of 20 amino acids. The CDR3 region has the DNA TGTGCCAGCAGCCAGGTCCCGGGACTAGCGGGAGGGGGCTCCTACAATGAGCAGTTCTTC. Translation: CASSQVPGLAGGGSYNEQFF.

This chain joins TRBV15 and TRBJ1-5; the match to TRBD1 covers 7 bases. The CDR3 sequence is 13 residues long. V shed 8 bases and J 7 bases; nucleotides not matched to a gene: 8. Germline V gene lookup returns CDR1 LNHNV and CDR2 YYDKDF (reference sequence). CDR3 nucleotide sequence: TGTGCCACCCTCGACAGGGACGGGCAGCCCCAGCATTTT. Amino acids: CATLDRDGQPQHF.

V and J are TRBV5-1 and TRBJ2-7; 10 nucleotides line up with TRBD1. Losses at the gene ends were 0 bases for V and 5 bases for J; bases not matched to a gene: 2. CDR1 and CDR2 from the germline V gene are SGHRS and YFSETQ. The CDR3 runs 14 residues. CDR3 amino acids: CASSLGGTGDEQYF. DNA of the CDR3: TGCGCCAGCAGCTTGGGGGGGACAGGGGACGAGCAGTACTTC.

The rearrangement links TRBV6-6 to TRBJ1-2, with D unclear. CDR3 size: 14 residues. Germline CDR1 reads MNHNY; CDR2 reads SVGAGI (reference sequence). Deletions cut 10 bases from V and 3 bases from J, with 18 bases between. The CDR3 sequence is CATLPQVEDYGYTF. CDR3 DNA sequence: TGTGCCACCCTACCGCAGGTGGAGGACTATGGCTACACCTTC.

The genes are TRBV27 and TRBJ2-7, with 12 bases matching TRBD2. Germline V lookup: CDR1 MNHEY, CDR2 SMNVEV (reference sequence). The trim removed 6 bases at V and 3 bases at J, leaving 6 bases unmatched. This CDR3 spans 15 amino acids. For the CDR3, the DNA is TGTGCCAGCAGACCCGGGACTAGCGGGCTCTACGAGCAGTACTTC. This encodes CASRPGTSGLYEQYF.

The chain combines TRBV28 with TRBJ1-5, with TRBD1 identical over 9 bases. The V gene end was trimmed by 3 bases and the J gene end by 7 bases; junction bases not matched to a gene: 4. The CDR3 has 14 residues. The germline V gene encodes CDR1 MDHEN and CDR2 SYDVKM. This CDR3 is CASSLTGGWQPQHF. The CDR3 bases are TGTGCCAGCAGTTTGACAGGGGGTTGGCAGCCCCAGCATTTT. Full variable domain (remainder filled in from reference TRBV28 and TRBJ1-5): DVKVTQSSRYLVKRTGEKVFLECVQDMDHENMFWYRQDPGLGLRLIYFSYDVKMKEKGDIPEGYSVSREKKERFSLILESASTNQTSMYLCASSLTGGWQPQHFGDGTRLSIL.

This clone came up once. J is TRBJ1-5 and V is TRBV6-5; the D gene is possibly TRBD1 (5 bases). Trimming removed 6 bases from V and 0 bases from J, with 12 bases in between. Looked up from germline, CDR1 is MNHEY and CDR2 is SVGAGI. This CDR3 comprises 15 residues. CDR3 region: CASRRQGYSNQPQHF. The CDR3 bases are TGTGCCAGCAGGAGGCAGGGCTATAGCAATCAGCCCCAGCATTTT.

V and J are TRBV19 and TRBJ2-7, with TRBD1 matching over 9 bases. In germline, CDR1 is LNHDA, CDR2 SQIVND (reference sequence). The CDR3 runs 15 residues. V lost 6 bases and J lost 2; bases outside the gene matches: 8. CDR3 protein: CASRSGQGKAYEQYF. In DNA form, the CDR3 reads TGTGCCAGTAGGAGCGGACAGGGGAAAGCCTACGAGCAGTACTTC. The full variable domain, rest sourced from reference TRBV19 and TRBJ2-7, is DGGITQSPKYLFRKEGQNVTLSCEQNLNHDAMYWYRQDPGQGLRLIYYSQIVNDFQKGDIAEGYSVSREKKESFPLTVTSAQKNPTAFYLCASRSGQGKAYEQYFGPGTRLTVT.

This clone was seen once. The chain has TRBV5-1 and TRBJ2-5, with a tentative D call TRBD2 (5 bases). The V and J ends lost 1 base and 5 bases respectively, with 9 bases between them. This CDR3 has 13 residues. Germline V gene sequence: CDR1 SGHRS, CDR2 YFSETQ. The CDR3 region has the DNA TGCGCCAGCAGCTTGCGGGGTCGGGAGACCCAGTACTTC. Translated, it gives CASSLRGRETQYF.

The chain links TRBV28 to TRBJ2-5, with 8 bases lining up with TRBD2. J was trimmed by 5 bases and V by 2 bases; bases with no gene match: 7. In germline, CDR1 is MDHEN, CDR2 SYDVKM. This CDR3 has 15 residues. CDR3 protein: CASSLGASGLETQYF. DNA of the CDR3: TGTGCCAGCAGTTTAGGGGCTAGCGGGTTGGAGACCCAGTACTTC.

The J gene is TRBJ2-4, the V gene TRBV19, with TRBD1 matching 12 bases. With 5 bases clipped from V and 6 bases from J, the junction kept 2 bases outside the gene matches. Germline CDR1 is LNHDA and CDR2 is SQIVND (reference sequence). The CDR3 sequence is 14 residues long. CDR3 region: CASSGTGGGNIQYF. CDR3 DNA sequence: TGTGCCAGTAGTGGGACAGGGGGCGGAAACATTCAGTACTTC.

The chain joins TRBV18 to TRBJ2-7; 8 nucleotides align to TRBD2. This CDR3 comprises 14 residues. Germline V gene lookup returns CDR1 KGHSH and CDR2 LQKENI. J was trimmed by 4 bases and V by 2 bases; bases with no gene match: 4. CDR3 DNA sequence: TGTGCCAGCTCACCAGCCAGCGGGAGATACGAGCAGTACTTC. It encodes CASSPASGRYEQYF.

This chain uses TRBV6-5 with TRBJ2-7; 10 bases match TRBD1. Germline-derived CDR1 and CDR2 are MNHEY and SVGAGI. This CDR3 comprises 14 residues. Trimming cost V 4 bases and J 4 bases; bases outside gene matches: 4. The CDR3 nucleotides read TGTGCCAGCAGTTCGGGACAGGGGAAGTACGAGCAGTACTTC. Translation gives CASSSGQGKYEQYF.

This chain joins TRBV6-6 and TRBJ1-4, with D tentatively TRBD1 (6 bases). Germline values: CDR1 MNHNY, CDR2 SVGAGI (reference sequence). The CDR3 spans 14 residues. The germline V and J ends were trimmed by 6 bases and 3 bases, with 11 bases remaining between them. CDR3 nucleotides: TGTGCCAGCAGCATCACAGGGCCTAATGAAAAACTGTTTTTT. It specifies CASSITGPNEKLFF.

DNA of the CDR3: TGTGCCTGGAGGGGGGGACAGCAGAACTATGGCTACACCTTC. Translation gives CAWRGGQQNYGYTF. V is TRBV30 and J is TRBJ1-2, with 7 bases fitting TRBD1. V was pared by 3 bases and J by 2 bases, with 6 bases of the junction left unmatched. The CDR3 runs 14 residues. CDR1 is GTSNPN, CDR2 SVGIG, per germline (reference sequence).

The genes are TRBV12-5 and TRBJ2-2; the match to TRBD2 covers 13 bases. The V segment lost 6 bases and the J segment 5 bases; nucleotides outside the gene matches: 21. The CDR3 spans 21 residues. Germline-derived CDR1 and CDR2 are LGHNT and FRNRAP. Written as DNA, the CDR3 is TGTGCTAGTGGAAATACGCGGACTAGCGGGAGTATCGTATGGCGTACCGGGGAGCTGTTTTTT. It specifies CASGNTRTSGSIVWRTGELFF.

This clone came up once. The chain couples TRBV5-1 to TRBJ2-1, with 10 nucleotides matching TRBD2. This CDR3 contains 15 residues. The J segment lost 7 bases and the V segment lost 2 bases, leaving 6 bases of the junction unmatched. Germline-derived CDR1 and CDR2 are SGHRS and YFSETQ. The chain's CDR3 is CASSFSGSGRNEQFF. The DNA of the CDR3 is TGCGCCAGCAGCTTTTCGGGTAGCGGGAGGAATGAGCAGTTCTTC.

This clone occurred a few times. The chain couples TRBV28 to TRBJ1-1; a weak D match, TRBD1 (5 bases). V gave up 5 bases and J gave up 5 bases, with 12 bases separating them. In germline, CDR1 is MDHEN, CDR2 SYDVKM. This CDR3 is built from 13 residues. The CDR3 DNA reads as TGTGCCAGCAGTCTCATCAGGGTAACTGAAGCTTTCTTT. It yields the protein CASSLIRVTEAFF.

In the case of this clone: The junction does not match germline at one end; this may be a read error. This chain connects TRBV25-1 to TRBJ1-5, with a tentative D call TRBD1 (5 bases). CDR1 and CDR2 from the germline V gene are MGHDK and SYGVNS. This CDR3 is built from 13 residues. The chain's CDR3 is CASSEWEGQPQHF. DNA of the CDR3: TGTGCCAGCAGCGAATGGGAGGGGCAGCCCCAGCATTTT.

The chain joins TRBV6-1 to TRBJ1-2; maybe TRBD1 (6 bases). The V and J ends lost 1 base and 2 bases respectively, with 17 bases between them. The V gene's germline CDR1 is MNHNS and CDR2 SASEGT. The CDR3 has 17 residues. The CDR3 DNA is TGTGCCAGCAGTGAAGAGGCAGGGGCCCTTAGAAACTATGGCTACACCTTC. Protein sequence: CASSEEAGALRNYGYTF.

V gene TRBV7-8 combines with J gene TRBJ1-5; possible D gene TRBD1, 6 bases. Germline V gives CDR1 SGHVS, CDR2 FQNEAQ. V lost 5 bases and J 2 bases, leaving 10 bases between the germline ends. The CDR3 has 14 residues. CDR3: CASSPDSGNQPQHF. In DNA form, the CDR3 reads TGTGCCAGCAGCCCGGACAGCGGCAATCAGCCCCAGCATTTT.